These 4 T cell receptor beta chains were all obtained from the same sample, sequenced in a study of blood T cell repertoires in COVID-19. Here immunoSEQ multiplex PCR was the method, and the copy in TCRdb shows in-frame clones only, minus some. The data hold approximately 480,000 clones, with roughly 87% observed a single time. The sample consisted of PBMCs or T cells enriched from blood (not recorded which). These receptors were collected from a woman aged 18-29 years who had recovered from COVID-19.

J is TRBJ1-2 and V is TRBV2; D possibly corresponds to TRBD1 (5 bases). The germline V and J ends were trimmed by 3 bases and 5 bases, with 13 bases remaining between them. The CDR3 totals 14 residues. CDR1 is SNHLY and CDR2 is FYNNEI in the germline V gene. The CDR3 sequence: CASSEGQGLYGYTF. CDR3 nucleotides: TGTGCCAGCAGTGAGGGGCAGGGCCTTTATGGCTACACCTTC.

In this sample, this clone turned up once. This chain uses TRBV30 with TRBJ1-4; tentative D call: TRBD1 (6 bases). The CDR3 length is 13 residues. Trimming cost V 7 bases and J 7 bases, with 16 bases left between them. Per the germline V gene, CDR1 is GTSNPN and CDR2 is SVGIG (reference sequence). CDR3 sequence: CAFRTAGGEKLFF. CDR3 nucleotides: TGTGCCTTCAGGACAGCGGGGGGTGAAAAACTGTTTTTT.

The chain recombines TRBV7-8 with TRBJ2-5, with D perhaps TRBD2 (7 bases). The germline CDR1 and CDR2 sequences are SGHVS and FQNEAQ. V was trimmed by 3 bases and J by 4 bases, leaving 15 bases between them. The CDR3 extends over 15 amino acids. The CDR3, as DNA: TGTGCCAGCAGCTTGAGGGGGGGCGAGGGAGAGACCCAGTACTTC. Translation: CASSLRGGEGETQYF.

The V call is TRBV19, the J call TRBJ2-5; 8 positions agree with TRBD2. The CDR3 sequence is 14 residues long. In germline, CDR1 is LNHDA, CDR2 SQIVND (reference sequence). The junction had 7 bases not matched to a gene; V was cut back by 5 bases and J by 5 bases. CDR3 nucleotides: TGTGCCAGTAGTTTCGGACTAGCCTGGGAGACCCAGTACTTC. Amino acids: CASSFGLAWETQYF. Combining the CDR3 with reference TRBV19 and TRBJ2-5 gives the whole variable domain DGGITQSPKYLFRKEGQNVTLSCEQNLNHDAMYWYRQDPGQGLRLIYYSQIVNDFQKGDIAEGYSVSREKKESFPLTVTSAQKNPTAFYLCASSFGLAWETQYFGPGTRLLVL.